This T cell receptor beta chain came from a study of blood T cell repertoires in COVID-19. Across the study: From the United States, Italy and Spain came samples of acute and convalescent COVID-19. Nucleic acid was either cDNA or gDNA, and it came from T cells, B-cell-depleted T cells, or PBMCs.

CDR3 size: 13 residues. V lost 11 bases to trimming and J lost 3 bases, with 14 bases between them. CDR1 and CDR2 (germline): MDHEN, SYDVKM. Measured with immunoSEQ multiplex PCR; TCRdb has only the in-frame clones, and not every one. The repertoire holds approximately 80,000 clones, with less than 95% as singletons. The chain employs TRBV28 and TRBJ1-5; D may be TRBD1 (5 bases). This TCR derives from a woman in her forties or fifties in a cohort sampled during active COVID-19. The specimen was peripheral blood. CDR3 sequence: CASYRSPNQPQHF. The CDR3 DNA reads TGTGCCTCCTACAGGTCCCCCAATCAGCCCCAGCATTTT.